The 18 T cell receptor beta chains listed next were all sequenced from one sample in a study of shared clonotypes between healthy human individuals. The naive CD8 fraction comprised CD45RO-negative cells positively selected for CCR7 and excluded terminally differentiated effector memory CD45RA+ cells. Sequencing used immunoSEQ multiplex PCR; TCRdb keeps in-frame clones, though not all of them. The profile shows roughly 2,000,000 clones, 93% of them singletons. Sequenced: naive CD8+ T cells from PBMCs. Receptors were obtained from a man aged 18 to 30 in good health. Some clones in this sample may be carry-over from other donors' samples.

The chain is built from TRBV10-3 and TRBJ2-1; TRBD2 matches 8 bases. V lost 9 bases, J lost 6 bases, and 13 bases stayed unmatched. The length of the CDR3 is 15 residues. In germline, CDR1 is ENHRY, CDR2 SYGVKD. The CDR3 nucleotides read TGTGCCATTCTGACGACTAGCGCCTACAGCAATGAGCAGTTCTTC. Translating gives CAILTTSAYSNEQFF.

The chain has TRBV15 and TRBJ2-7; 7 bases are shared with TRBD2. After removal of 8 bases from V and 0 bases from J, the junction contained 13 bases not matched to a gene. The CDR3 has 16 amino acids. In germline, CDR1 is LNHNV, CDR2 YYDKDF (reference sequence). The CDR3 nucleotides are TGTGCCACCGGGGAGGGACTTCGGTTAAGCTCCTACGAGCAGTACTTC. The encoded protein is CATGEGLRLSSYEQYF.

This chain uses TRBV6-6 with TRBJ2-5; no firm D call. V gave up 0 bases and J gave up 5 bases, with 7 bases separating them. Germline loops: CDR1 MNHNY, CDR2 SVGAGI (reference sequence). The CDR3 extends over 13 amino acids. The CDR3 DNA reads TGTGCCAGCAGTTACTCTCATCTCGAGACCCAGTACTTC. This sequence encodes CASSYSHLETQYF.

This clone was observed a single time. The identical CDR3 is also encoded by other nucleotide sequences in the sample. The gene calls are TRBV5-4 and TRBJ1-1; no clear D. Germline lookup yields CDR1 SGHNT and CDR2 YYREEE (reference sequence). V lost 4 bases and J 2 bases, leaving 3 bases between the germline ends. The CDR3 is 11 amino acids. The CDR3 DNA reads TGTGCCAGCAGCGCAAACACTGAAGCTTTCTTT. Encoded protein: CASSANTEAFF.

The chain combines TRBV5-8 with TRBJ2-7; the match to TRBD1 covers 9 bases. J gave up 6 bases and V 3 bases, and 10 bases lay outside the gene matches. CDR1 is SGHTS and CDR2 is YDEGEE in the germline V gene. The CDR3 has 15 residues. The CDR3 loop reads CASSSRDRALSEQYF. The CDR3 nucleotides read TGTGCCAGCAGCTCCCGGGACAGGGCTTTGTCCGAGCAGTACTTC.

The rearrangement joins TRBV4-2 to TRBJ1-1; D remains unclear. In germline, CDR1 is LGHNA, CDR2 YNFKEQ. The CDR3 extends over 13 amino acids. Between the trimmed V and J ends, which lost 3 bases and 1 base, there was a span of 6 bases. In nucleotides, the CDR3 is TGTGCCAGCAGCCATACAGAGAACACTGAAGCTTTCTTT. As protein: CASSHTENTEAFF.

CDR3: CASSGGARGEQYF. DNA of the CDR3: TGTGCCAGCTCGGGGGGGGCGCGAGGAGAGCAGTACTTC. This chain joins TRBV18 and TRBJ2-7; maybe TRBD2 (7 bases). Germline V gene lookup returns CDR1 KGHSH and CDR2 LQKENI. V was pared by 6 bases and J by 7 bases, with 16 bases between. The CDR3 spans 13 residues.

The CDR3 is CASSPRVLDDNEQFF. The CDR3 DNA is TGTGCCAGCAGTCCCAGGGTTTTGGACGACAATGAGCAGTTCTTC. The chain carries TRBV28 and TRBJ2-1; D might be TRBD1 (5 bases). CDR1 and CDR2 (germline): MDHEN, SYDVKM. The CDR3 is 15 residues long. V shed 5 bases and J shed 5 bases, with 16 bases lying between them.

V and J are TRBV29-1 and TRBJ1-2; no clear D gene. The germline V gene has CDR1 SQVTM and CDR2 ANQGSEA. CDR3 size: 18 residues. Deletions cut 0 bases from V and 8 bases from J, with 28 bases between. The CDR3 reads CSVEDPSGRRTPRGGYTF. Here the CDR3 DNA reads TGCAGCGTTGAAGATCCTTCCGGTCGCCGGACCCCCCGCGGGGGCTACACCTTC.

The chain is built from TRBV4-3 and TRBJ2-7; D is possibly TRBD1 (7 bases). The V and J ends lost 0 bases and 4 bases respectively, with 16 bases between them. Germline V gene data show CDR1 as LGHNA and CDR2 as YSLEER. The CDR3 sequence is 16 residues long. The CDR3 loop reads CASSQDVEQGTYEQYF. CDR3 DNA sequence: TGCGCCAGCAGCCAAGATGTGGAACAGGGGACTTACGAGCAGTACTTC.

In this sample, this clone turned up once. The chain is built from TRBV9 and TRBJ2-5; tentatively, D is TRBD1 or TRBD2 (7 bases each). V was pared by 3 bases and J by 4 bases, with 13 bases between. Per the germline V gene, CDR1 is SGDLS and CDR2 is YYNGEE. The CDR3 sequence is 14 residues long. CDR3 in DNA: TGTGCCAGCAGCGGAACAGGGGAGGGAGAGACCCAGTACTTC. Translated: CASSGTGEGETQYF.

Concerning this clone itself: The sample has other DNA sequences that encode this CDR3 too. CDR3 DNA: TGCAGCGTTGAGCCCCCCCTCTACAATGAGCAGTTCTTC. Amino acid sequence: CSVEPPLYNEQFF. The V call is TRBV29-1, the J call TRBJ2-1, with no clear D. This CDR3 is 13 amino acids long. Per the germline V gene, CDR1 is SQVTM and CDR2 is ANQGSEA. V was cut by 3 bases and J by 3 bases, with 9 bases left in between.

The J gene is TRBJ1-2, the V gene TRBV28, with D hard to call. This CDR3 is 17 amino acids long. Trimming took off 4 bases at V and 1 base at J, with 19 bases between the two ends. Germline CDR1 MDHEN, CDR2 SYDVKM. CDR3 DNA sequence: TGTGCCAGCAGTTCCTCCCGAGAAGCAGCCCGTAACTATGGCTACACCTTC. Translated, it gives CASSSSREAARNYGYTF.

About this clone: Other DNA sequences in this sample translate to the same CDR3. The rearrangement links TRBV19 to TRBJ2-7; 12 nucleotides agree with TRBD1. This CDR3 contains 15 residues. The trim removed 5 bases at V and 4 bases at J, leaving 6 bases unmatched. The germline gives CDR1 LNHDA, CDR2 SQIVND (reference sequence). CDR3 in DNA: TGTGCCAGTAGTCCGGGACAGGGGGCCCCATACGAGCAGTACTTC. Translated, it gives CASSPGQGAPYEQYF.

The chain carries TRBV7-9 and TRBJ1-1, with D unresolved. Germline CDR1 and CDR2: SEHNR and FQNEAQ (reference sequence). The length of the CDR3 is 13 residues. Deletions cut 5 bases from V and 6 bases from J, with 13 bases between. CDR3 nucleotides: TGTGCCAGCAGCCCACCCGCCCAGCCTGAAGCTTTCTTT. This encodes CASSPPAQPEAFF.

V is TRBV13 and J is TRBJ1-1, with D possibly being TRBD1 (5 bases). The CDR3 is 16 amino acids. Per germline, CDR1 PRHDT and CDR2 FYEKMQ (reference sequence). V was pared by 5 bases and J by 0 bases, with 16 bases between. This CDR3 reads CASSRGTGVLNTEAFF. The CDR3 DNA reads TGTGCCAGCAGCCGTGGAACAGGCGTCTTGAACACTGAAGCTTTCTTT.

This clone was found once. The CDR3 DNA is TGCGCCAGCAGCCACTCGACAGGGGGCACAGATACGCAGTATTTT. This translates into CASSHSTGGTDTQYF. This chain connects TRBV4-1 to TRBJ2-3; TRBD1 matches 8 bases. The germline CDR1 and CDR2 sequences are MGHRA and YSYEKL. J lost 1 base, V lost 3 bases, and 3 bases had no gene match. This CDR3 is built from 15 residues.

The sample holds one count of this clone. The rearrangement uses TRBV7-9 and TRBJ1-2; 10 positions match TRBD1. Germline V gives CDR1 SEHNR, CDR2 FQNEAQ (reference sequence). Losses at the gene ends were 5 bases for V and 9 bases for J; bases not matched to a gene: 12. This CDR3 region has 15 residues. CDR3 amino acids: CASSQRTGGNESYTF. The DNA for the CDR3 is TGTGCCAGCAGCCAAAGGACAGGGGGGAATGAAAGCTACACCTTC.